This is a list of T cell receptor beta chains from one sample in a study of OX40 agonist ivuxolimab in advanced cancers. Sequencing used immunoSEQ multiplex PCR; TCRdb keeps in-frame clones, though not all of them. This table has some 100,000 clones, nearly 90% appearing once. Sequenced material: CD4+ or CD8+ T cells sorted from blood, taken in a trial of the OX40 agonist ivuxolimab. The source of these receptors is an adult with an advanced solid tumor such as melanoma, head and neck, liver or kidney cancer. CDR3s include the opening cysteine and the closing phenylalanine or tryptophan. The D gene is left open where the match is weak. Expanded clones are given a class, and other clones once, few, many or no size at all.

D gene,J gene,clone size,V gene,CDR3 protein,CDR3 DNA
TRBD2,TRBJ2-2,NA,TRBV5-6,CASSLMAGVGSTGELFF,TGTGCCAGCAGCTTGATGGCGGGAGTAGGTAGCACCGGGGAGCTGTTTTTT
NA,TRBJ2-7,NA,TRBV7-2,CASSLAGGGGYEQYF,TGTGCCAGCAGCTTAGCGGGAGGGGGCGGCTACGAGCAGTACTTC
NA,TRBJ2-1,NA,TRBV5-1,CASSLRDPPLGNEQFF,TGCGCCAGCAGCTTAAGGGACCCCCCACTTGGGAATGAGCAGTTCTTC
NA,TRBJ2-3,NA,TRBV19,CASRSLQSTDTQYF,TGTGCCAGTAGGTCACTACAAAGCACAGATACGCAGTATTTT
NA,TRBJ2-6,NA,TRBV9,CASSVDHSGANVLTF,TGTGCCAGCAGCGTAGACCACTCTGGGGCCAACGTCCTGACTTTC
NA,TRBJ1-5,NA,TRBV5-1,CASSPIAGDQPQHF,TGCGCCAGCAGCCCCATTGCAGGGGATCAGCCCCAGCATTTT
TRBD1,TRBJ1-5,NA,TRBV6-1,CASSEAGTANQPQHF,TGTGCCAGCAGTGAAGCCGGGACAGCTAATCAGCCCCAGCATTTT
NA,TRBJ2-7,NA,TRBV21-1,CASSKIEGIEQYF,TGTGCCAGCAGCAAGATTGAGGGTATCGAGCAGTACTTC
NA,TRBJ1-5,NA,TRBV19,CASSWGGQPQHF,TGTGCCAGTAGTTGGGGTGGACAGCCCCAGCATTTT
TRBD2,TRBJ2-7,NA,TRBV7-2,CASSLASGTSGRRVLHEQYF,TGTGCCAGCAGCTTAGCGTCCGGGACTAGCGGGAGAAGGGTGCTCCACGAGCAGTACTTC
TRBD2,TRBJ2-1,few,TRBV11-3,CASSQRDPEEQFF,TGTGCCAGCAGCCAGCGGGATCCCGAAGAGCAGTTCTTC
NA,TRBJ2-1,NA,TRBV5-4,CASSLGTGYNEQFF,TGTGCCAGCAGCTTGGGCACGGGGTACAATGAGCAGTTCTTC
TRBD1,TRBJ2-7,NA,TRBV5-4,CASSSSGGSSYEQYF,TGTGCCAGCAGCTCATCAGGGGGAAGCTCCTACGAGCAGTACTTC
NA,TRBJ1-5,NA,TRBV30,CAWRDSNQPQHF,TGTGCCTGGAGAGATAGCAATCAGCCCCAGCATTTT
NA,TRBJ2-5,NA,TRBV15,CATSREGLAEETQYF,TGTGCCACCAGCAGAGAAGGTCTGGCGGAAGAGACCCAGTACTTC
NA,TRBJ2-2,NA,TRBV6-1,CASRLRRLQDGELFF,TGTGCCAGCAGGTTAAGGAGGCTACAGGACGGGGAGCTGTTTTTT
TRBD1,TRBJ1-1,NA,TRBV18,CASSPRDRESAFF,TGTGCCAGCTCACCACGGGACAGGGAGTCGGCTTTCTTT
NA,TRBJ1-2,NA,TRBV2,CASSDGYTF,TGTGCCAGCAGTGACGGCTACACCTTC
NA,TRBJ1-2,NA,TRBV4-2,CASSQESRGKGYGYTF,TGTGCCAGCAGCCAAGAGTCCCGGGGGAAAGGCTATGGCTACACCTTC
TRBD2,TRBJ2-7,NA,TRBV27,CASSLVSGGSYEQYF,TGTGCCAGCAGTTTAGTCTCGGGGGGATCCTACGAGCAGTACTTC
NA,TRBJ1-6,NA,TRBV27,CASSLSGLRDYNSPLHF,TGTGCCAGCAGTTTATCAGGGTTGAGGGACTATAATTCACCCCTCCACTTT
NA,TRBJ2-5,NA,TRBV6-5,CASSYGQETQYF,TGTGCCAGCAGTTACGGGCAAGAGACCCAGTACTTC
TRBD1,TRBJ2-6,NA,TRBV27,CASKKQGALGANVLTF,TGTGCCAGCAAAAAACAGGGGGCGCTTGGGGCCAACGTCCTGACTTTC
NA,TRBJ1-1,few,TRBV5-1,CASTRGEVNTEAFF,TGCGCCAGCACCCGGGGGGAAGTGAACACTGAAGCTTTCTTT
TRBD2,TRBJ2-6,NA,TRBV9,CASSLWGVAGGSGANVLTF,TGTGCCAGCAGCTTGTGGGGAGTAGCGGGAGGGTCTGGGGCCAACGTCCTGACTTTC
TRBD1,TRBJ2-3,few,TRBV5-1,CASSWQQGTDTQYF,TGCGCCAGCAGCTGGCAACAGGGGACAGATACGCAGTATTTT
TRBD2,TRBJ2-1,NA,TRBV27,CASRSLGTSVYNEQFF,TGTGCCAGCAGGTCCCTCGGGACTAGCGTATACAATGAGCAGTTCTTC
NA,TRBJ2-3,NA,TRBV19,CASRLGDTQYF,TGTGCCAGTAGGCTAGGAGATACGCAGTATTTT
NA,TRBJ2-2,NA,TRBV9,CASSPSLFTGELFF,TGTGCCAGCTCCCCAAGTTTATTCACCGGGGAGCTGTTTTTT
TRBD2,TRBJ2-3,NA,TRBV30,CAWSVRTSATQYF,TGTGCCTGGAGTGTTCGGACTAGCGCTACGCAGTATTTT
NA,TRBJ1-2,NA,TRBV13,CASSLGRQLGYTF,TGTGCCAGCAGCTTAGGCCGTCAGCTAGGCTACACCTTC
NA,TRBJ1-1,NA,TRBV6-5,CASSLREAVTEAFF,TGTGCCAGCAGTCTCAGGGAGGCGGTCACTGAAGCTTTCTTT
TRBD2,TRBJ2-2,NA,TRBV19,CATQWLAGRTGELFF,TGTGCCACCCAGTGGCTAGCGGGGCGGACCGGGGAGCTGTTTTTT
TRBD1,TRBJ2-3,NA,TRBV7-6,CASSMGQLTDTQYF,TGTGCCAGCAGCATGGGACAGCTCACAGATACGCAGTATTTT
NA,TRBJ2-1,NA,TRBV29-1,CSVLSGTTYNEQFF,TGCAGCGTCCTAAGCGGAACCACCTACAATGAGCAGTTCTTC
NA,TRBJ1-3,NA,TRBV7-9,CASSPFLGDSGNTIYF,TGTGCCAGCAGCCCCTTTTTGGGTGACTCTGGAAACACCATATATTTT
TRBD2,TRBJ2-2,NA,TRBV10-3,CAIRTSGTRNTGELFF,TGTGCCATCAGGACTTCCGGGACTAGGAACACCGGGGAGCTGTTTTTT
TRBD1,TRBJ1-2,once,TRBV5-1,CASSPGQGHYGYTF,TGCGCCAGCAGCCCGGGACAGGGACACTATGGCTACACCTTC
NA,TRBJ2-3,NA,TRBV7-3,CASSLVGGTDTQYF,TGTGCCAGCAGCTTAGTGGGAGGCACAGATACGCAGTATTTT
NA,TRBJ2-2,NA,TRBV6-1,CASSRLRDTGELFF,TGTGCCAGCAGCCGCCTCAGGGACACCGGGGAGCTGTTTTTT
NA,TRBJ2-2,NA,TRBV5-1,CASSLASTGELFF,TGCGCCAGCAGCTTGGCGAGCACCGGGGAGCTGTTTTTT
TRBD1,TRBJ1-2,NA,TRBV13,CASSYRDRNYGYTF,TGTGCCAGCAGTTATCGGGACAGAAACTATGGCTACACCTTC
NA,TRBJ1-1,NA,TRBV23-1,CASSHSRGVVQAFF,TGCGCCAGCAGTCATTCGAGGGGGGTGGTCCAAGCTTTCTTT
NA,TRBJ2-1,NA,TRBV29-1,CSYGLVYNEQFF,TGCAGCTACGGACTGGTTTACAATGAGCAGTTCTTC
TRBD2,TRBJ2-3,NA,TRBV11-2,CASSLGLAGGPGDTQYF,TGTGCCAGCAGCTTAGGACTAGCGGGAGGGCCTGGGGATACGCAGTATTTT
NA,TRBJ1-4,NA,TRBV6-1,CASSVHSATNEKLFF,TGTGCCAGCAGTGTCCACTCTGCAACTAATGAAAAACTGTTTTTT
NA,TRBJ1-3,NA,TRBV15,CASSQGSGNTIYF,TGTGCCTCGTCACAGGGCTCTGGAAACACCATATATTTT
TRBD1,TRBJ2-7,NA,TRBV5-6,CASSPGTASSYEQYF,TGTGCCAGCAGCCCAGGGACAGCAAGCTCCTACGAGCAGTACTTC
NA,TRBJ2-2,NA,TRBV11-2,CASSLDGTAGELFF,TGTGCCAGCAGCTTGGACGGGACGGCCGGGGAGCTGTTTTTT
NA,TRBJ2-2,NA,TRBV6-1,CASSAAADTGELFF,TGTGCCAGCAGTGCGGCGGCGGACACCGGGGAGCTGTTTTTT
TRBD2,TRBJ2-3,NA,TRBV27,CASSLLLAGVGTDTQYF,TGTGCCAGCAGTTTATTATTAGCGGGAGTTGGCACAGATACGCAGTATTTT
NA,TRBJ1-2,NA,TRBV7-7,CASSRTRGISNYGYTF,TGTGCCAGCAGCCGGACCCGGGGCATTTCTAACTATGGCTACACCTTC
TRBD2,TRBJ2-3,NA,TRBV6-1,CASSDWAGVTTDTQYF,TGTGCCAGCAGTGATTGGGCGGGAGTAACGACAGATACGCAGTATTTT
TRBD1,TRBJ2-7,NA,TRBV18,CASSPWDSRSYEQYF,TGTGCCAGCTCACCCTGGGACAGCCGTTCCTACGAGCAGTACTTC
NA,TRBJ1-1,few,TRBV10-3,CAISVTGVNTEAFF,TGTGCCATCAGTGTAACAGGTGTGAACACTGAAGCTTTCTTT